This T cell receptor beta chain was identified during a study of patients and donors after allogeneic stem cell transplantation. TCRdb re-derived calls from the RT-PCR reads in MiXCR, one entry per CDR3 protein. The repertoire holds about 110,000 distinct CDR3 sequences, with around 38% as singletons. The CDR3 has 14 residues. Germline V lookup: CDR1 SGHDT, CDR2 YYEEEE. V shed 3 bases, J shed 5 bases, and the junction held 7 bases outside the gene matches. The sequence came from a human donor who was either an allogeneic HSCT recipient or a stem cell or donor lymphocyte infusion donor (not recorded which). It is not recorded whose cells these are; they may come from a transplant donor. The genes are TRBV5-6 and TRBJ2-5, with 7 bases fitting TRBD1. The sample taken for sequencing was blood, either unsorted or a sorted T cell fraction (not recorded which). The CDR3 spells CASSSFDRVETQYF. CDR3 coding DNA: TGTGCCAGCAGCTCCTTTGACAGGGTCGAGACCCAGTACTTC.